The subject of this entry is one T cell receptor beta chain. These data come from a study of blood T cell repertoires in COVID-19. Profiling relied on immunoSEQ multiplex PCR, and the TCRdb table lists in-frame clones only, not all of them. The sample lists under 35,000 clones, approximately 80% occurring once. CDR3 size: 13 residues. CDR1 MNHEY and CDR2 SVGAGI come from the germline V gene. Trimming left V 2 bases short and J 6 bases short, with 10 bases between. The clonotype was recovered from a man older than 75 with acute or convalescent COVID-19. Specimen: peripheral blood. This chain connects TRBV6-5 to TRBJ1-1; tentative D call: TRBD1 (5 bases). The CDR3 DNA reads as TGTGCCAGCAGTTACAGGAGGGACGCTGAAGCTTTCTTT. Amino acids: CASSYRRDAEAFF.